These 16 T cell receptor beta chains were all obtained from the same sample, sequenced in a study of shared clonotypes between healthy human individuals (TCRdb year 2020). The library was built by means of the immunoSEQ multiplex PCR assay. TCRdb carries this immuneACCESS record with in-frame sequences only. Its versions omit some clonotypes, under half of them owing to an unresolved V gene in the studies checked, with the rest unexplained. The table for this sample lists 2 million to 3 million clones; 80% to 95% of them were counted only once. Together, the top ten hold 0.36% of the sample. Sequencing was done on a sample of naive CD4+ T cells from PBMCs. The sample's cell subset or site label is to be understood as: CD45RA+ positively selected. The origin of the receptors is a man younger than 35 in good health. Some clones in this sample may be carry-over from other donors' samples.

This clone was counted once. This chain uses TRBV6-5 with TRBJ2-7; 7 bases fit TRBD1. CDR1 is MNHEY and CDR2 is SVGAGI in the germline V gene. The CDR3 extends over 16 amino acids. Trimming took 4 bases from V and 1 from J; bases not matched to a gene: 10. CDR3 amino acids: CASSLKPPGQSYEQYF. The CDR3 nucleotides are TGTGCCAGCAGTTTAAAGCCACCGGGACAGTCCTACGAGCAGTACTTC.

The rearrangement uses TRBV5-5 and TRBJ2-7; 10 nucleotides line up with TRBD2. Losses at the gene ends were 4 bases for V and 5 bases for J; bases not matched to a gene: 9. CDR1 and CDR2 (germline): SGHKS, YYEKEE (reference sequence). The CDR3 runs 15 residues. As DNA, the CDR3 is TGTGCCAGCAGCCAAACTAGCGGGAAGATCGACGAGCAGTACTTC. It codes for CASSQTSGKIDEQYF.

This CDR3 reads CASSVRGEDTEAFF. CDR3 coding DNA: TGTGCCAGCAGTGTCAGGGGGGAGGACACTGAAGCTTTCTTT. The chain recombines TRBV6-1 with TRBJ1-1; 7 bases line up with TRBD1. The ends lost 4 bases at V and 3 bases at J; junction bases unmatched: 5. The germline V gene encodes CDR1 MNHNS and CDR2 SASEGT. This CDR3 is 14 amino acids long.

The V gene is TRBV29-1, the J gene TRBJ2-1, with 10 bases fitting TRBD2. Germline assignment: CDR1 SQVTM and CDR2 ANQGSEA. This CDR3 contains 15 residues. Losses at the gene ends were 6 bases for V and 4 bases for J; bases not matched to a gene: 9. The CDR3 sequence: CSVDTGLAFYNEQFF. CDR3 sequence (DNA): TGCAGCGTAGACACGGGACTAGCGTTTTACAATGAGCAGTTCTTC.

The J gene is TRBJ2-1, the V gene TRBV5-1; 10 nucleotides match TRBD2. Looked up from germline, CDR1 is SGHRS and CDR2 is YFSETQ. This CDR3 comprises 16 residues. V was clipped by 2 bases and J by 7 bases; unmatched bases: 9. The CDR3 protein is CASSFGTSGRENEQFF. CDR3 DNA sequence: TGCGCCAGCAGCTTTGGTACCAGCGGGAGGGAAAATGAGCAGTTCTTC.

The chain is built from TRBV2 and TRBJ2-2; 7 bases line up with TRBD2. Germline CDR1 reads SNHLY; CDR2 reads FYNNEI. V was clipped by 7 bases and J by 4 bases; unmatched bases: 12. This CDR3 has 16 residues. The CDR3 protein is CASIGGSLPTTGELFF. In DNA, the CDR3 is TGTGCCAGCATCGGCGGGAGTTTGCCGACCACCGGGGAGCTGTTTTTT.

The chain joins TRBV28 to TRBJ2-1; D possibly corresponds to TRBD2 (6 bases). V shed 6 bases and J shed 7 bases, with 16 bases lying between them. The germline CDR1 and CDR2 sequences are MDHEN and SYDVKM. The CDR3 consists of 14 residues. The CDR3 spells CASSRPGELNEQFF. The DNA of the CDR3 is TGTGCCAGCAGCCGCCCGGGAGAACTAAATGAGCAGTTCTTC.

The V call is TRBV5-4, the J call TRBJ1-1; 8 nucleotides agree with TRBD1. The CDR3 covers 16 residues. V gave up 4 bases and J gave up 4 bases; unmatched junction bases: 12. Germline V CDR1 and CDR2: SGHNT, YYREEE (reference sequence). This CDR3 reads CASSPTGATLGTEAFF. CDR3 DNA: TGTGCCAGCAGCCCGACAGGGGCCACCCTGGGCACTGAAGCTTTCTTT.

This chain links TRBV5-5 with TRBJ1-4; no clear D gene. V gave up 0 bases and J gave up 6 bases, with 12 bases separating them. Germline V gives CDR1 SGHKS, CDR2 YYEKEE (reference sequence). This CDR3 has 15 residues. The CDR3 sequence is CASSLDGEVDEKLFF. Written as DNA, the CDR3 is TGTGCCAGCAGCTTGGATGGGGAGGTGGATGAAAAACTGTTTTTT.

The CDR3 nucleotides are TGCGCCAGCAGCTTGGCGGCTAGCGGGCGAGACCAAGAGACCCAGTACTTC. Its protein is CASSLAASGRDQETQYF. The J gene is TRBJ2-5, the V gene TRBV5-1; 8 bases line up with TRBD2. This CDR3 is 17 amino acids long. Germline V gives CDR1 SGHRS, CDR2 YFSETQ. V shed 0 bases and J 0 bases; nucleotides not matched to a gene: 7.

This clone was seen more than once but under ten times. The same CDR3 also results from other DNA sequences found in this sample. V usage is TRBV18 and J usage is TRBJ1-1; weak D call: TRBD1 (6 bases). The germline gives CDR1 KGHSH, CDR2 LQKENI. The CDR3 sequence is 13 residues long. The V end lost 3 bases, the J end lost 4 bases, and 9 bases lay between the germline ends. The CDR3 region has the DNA TGTGCCAGCTCACCCACAGGGACCACTGAAGCTTTCTTT. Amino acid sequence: CASSPTGTTEAFF.

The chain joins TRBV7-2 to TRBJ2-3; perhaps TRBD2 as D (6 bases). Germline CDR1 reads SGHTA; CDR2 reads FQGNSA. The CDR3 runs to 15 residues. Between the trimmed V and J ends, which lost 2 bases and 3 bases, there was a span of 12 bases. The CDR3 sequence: CASSLLAMATDTQYF. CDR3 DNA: TGTGCCAGCAGCTTACTAGCGATGGCAACAGATACGCAGTATTTT.

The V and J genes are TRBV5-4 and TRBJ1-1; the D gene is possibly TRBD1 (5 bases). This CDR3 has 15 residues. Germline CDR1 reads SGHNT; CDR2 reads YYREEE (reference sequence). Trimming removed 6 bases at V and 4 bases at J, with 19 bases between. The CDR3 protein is CASTIDGGRFTEAFF. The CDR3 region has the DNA TGTGCCAGCACCATTGACGGGGGAAGGTTCACTGAAGCTTTCTTT.

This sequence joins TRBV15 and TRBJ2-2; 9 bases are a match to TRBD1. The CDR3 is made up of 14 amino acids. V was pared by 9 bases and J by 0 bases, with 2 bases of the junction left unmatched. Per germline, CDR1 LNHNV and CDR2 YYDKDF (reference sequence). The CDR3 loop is CATDRGPNTGELFF. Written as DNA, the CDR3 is TGTGCCACGGACAGGGGCCCGAACACCGGGGAGCTGTTTTTT.

The CDR3 DNA sequence: TGTGCCAGCAGCTTACAACTAGCGGGAGAGGGCGAGCAGTACTTC. Its protein is CASSLQLAGEGEQYF. The rearrangement links TRBV11-2 to TRBJ2-7; 11 nucleotides agree with TRBD2. This CDR3 is built from 15 residues. The ends lost 2 bases at V and 6 bases at J; junction bases unmatched: 6. Germline V lookup: CDR1 SGHAT, CDR2 FQNNGV.

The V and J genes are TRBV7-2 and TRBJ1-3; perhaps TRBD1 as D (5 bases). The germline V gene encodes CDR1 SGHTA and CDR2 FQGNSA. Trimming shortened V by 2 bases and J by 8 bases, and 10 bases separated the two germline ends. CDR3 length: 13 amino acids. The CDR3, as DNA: TGTGCCAGCAGCTTACCGGGAGGGGACACCATATATTTT. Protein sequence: CASSLPGGDTIYF.